This TCR beta chain stems from a study of identical twins. General study points: The conclusions drew on cross-sectional statistical analysis instead of tracking the same donors. For monozygotic twins, models underestimated out-of-frame TCR alpha sharing.

cDNA molecules carried unique molecular identifiers, and template switching added a universal primer site. TCRdb reprocessed the 5' RACE reads with MiXCR, giving one entry per CDR3 protein. This sample has roughly 1.6 million distinct CDR3 sequences, with 25% to 35% found just once. The ends lost 2 bases at V and 10 bases at J; junction bases unmatched: 8. This CDR3 comprises 15 residues. Germline lookup yields CDR1 SGHDN and CDR2 FVKESK. Turning to this clonotype: Its antigen is currently unknown.

The source material was cord blood. The genes are TRBV14 and TRBJ1-6; TRBD1 agrees at 7 bases. The TCR was taken from a newborn girl in good health. In DNA, the CDR3 is TGTGCCAGCAGCCAATTCTTGGACAGGAGCTCACCCCTCCACTTT. The encoded protein is CASSQFLDRSSPLHF. Together with reference TRBV14 and TRBJ1-6, the CDR3 gives the full variable domain: EAGVTQFPSHSVIEKGQTVTLRCDPISGHDNLYWYRRVMGKEIKFLLHFVKESKQDESGMPNNRFLAERTGGTYSTLKVQPAELEDSGVYFCASSQFLDRSSPLHFGNGTRLTVT.